This TCR beta chain was identified during a study of shared clonotypes between healthy human individuals. Study at large: Per-donor plates numbered three CD4 naive, three CD4 memory, two CD8 naive and one CD8 memory.

Healthy HIV-negative adults with no recent acute infections or vaccinations were recruited as donors. Authors' analysis steps: ImmunoSEQ gave junction-only sequences without quality scores, so filtering differed. TCRdb's table, derived via immunoSEQ multiplex PCR, lists solely in-frame clones and lacks some. V, J and clone size derive from that table, while D and trimming were established from the DNA sequence. The sample carries 2 million to 2.5 million clones, roughly 93% recorded once. Per the germline V gene, CDR1 is GTSNPN and CDR2 is SVGIG (reference sequence). V was cut by 5 bases and J by 8 bases, with 15 bases left in between. CDR3 length: 12 amino acids.

The sample comprised naive CD4+ T cells from PBMCs. Subset defined: CD45RA+ positively selected. The chain uses TRBV30 and TRBJ1-2, with D hard to call. The source is a man aged 18 to 30 in good health. Some clones in this sample may be carry-over from other donors' samples. The CDR3 loop is CAWYNVEWGYTF. The CDR3, as DNA: TGTGCCTGGTATAACGTCGAGTGGGGCTACACCTTC.